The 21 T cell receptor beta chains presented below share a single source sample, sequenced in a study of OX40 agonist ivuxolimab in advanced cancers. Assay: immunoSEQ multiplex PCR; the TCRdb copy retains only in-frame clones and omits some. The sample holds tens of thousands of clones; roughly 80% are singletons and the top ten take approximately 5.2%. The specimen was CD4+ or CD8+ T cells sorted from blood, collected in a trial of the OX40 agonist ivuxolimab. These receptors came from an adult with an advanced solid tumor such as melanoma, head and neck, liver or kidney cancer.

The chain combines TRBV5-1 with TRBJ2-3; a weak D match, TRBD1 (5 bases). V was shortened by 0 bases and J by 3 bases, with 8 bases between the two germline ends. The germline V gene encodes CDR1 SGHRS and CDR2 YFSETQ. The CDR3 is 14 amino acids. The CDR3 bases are TGCGCCAGCAGCTTGGTTGGGGCAACAGATACGCAGTATTTT. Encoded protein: CASSLVGATDTQYF. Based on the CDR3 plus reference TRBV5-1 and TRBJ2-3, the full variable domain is KAGVTQTPRYLIKTRGQQVTLSCSPISGHRSVSWYQQTPGQGLQFLFEYFSETQRNKGNFPGRFSGRQFSNSRSEMNVSTLELGDSALYLCASSLVGATDTQYFGPGTRLTVL.

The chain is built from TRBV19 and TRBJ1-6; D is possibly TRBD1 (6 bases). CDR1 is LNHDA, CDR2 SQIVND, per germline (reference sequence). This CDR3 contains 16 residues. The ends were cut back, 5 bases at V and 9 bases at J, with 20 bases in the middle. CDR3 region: CASSPGRFQTGSPLHF. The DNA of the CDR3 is TGTGCCAGTAGTCCGGGGCGATTCCAGACAGGTTCACCCCTCCACTTT.

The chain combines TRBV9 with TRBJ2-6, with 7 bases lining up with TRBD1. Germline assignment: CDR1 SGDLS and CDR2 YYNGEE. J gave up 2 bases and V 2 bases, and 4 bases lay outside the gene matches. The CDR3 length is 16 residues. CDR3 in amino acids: CASSVSTGAGANVLTF. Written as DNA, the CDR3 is TGTGCCAGCAGCGTCTCCACAGGGGCTGGGGCCAACGTCCTGACTTTC. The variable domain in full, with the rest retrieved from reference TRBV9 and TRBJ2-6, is DSGVTQTPKHLITATGQRVTLRCSPRSGDLSVYWYQQSLDQGLQFLIQYYNGEERAKGNILERFSAQQFPDLHSELNLSSLELGDSALYFCASSVSTGAGANVLTFGAGSRLTVL.

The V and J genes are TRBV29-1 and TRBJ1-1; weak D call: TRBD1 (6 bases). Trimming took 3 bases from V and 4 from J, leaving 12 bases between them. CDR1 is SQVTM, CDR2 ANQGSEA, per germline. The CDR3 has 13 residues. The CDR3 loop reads CSVDRGAGTEAFF. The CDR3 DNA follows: TGCAGCGTTGATAGGGGGGCCGGCACTGAAGCTTTCTTT.

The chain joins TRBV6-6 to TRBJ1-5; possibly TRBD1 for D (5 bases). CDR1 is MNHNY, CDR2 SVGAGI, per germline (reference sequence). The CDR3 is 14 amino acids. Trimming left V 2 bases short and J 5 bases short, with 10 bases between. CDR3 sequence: CASSYLQGDQPQHF. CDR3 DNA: TGTGCCAGCAGTTACCTTCAGGGTGATCAGCCCCAGCATTTT.

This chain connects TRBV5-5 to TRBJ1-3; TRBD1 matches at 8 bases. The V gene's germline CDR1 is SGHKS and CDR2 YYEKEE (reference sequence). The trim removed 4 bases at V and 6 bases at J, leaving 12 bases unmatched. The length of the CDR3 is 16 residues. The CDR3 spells CASSRAAGQAINTIYF. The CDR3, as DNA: TGTGCCAGCAGCCGGGCCGCGGGACAGGCCATAAACACCATATATTTT. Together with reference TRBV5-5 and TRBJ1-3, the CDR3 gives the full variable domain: DAGVTQSPTHLIKTRGQQVTLRCSPISGHKSVSWYQQVLGQGPQFIFQYYEKEERGRGNFPDRFSARQFPNYSSELNVNALLLGDSALYLCASSRAAGQAINTIYFGEGSWLTVV.

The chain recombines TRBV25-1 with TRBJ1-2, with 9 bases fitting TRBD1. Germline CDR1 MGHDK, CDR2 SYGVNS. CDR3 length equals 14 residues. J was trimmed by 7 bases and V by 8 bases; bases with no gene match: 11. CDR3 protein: CASSRTGAFGGYTF. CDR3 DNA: TGTGCCAGCTCCCGGACAGGGGCGTTCGGTGGCTACACCTTC.

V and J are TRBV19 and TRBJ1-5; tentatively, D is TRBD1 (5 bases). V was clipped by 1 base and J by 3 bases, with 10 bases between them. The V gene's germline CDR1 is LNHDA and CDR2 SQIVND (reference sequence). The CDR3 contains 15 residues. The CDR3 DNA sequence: TGTGCCAGTAGTATAGGAGCAGGGATCAATCAGCCCCAGCATTTT. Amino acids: CASSIGAGINQPQHF.

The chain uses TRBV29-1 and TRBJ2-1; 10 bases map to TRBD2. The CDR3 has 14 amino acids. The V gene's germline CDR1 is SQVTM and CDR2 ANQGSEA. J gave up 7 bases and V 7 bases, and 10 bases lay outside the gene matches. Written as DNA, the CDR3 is TGCAGCGCATACGGGACTAGCGTTTCTAATGAGCAGTTCTTC. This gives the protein CSAYGTSVSNEQFF.

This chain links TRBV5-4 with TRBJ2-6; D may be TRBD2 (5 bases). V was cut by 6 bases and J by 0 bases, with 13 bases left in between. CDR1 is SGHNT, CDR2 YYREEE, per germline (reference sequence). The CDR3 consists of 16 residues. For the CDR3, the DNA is TGTGCCAGCACCCTGCGGGTTTCCTCTGGGGCCAACGTCCTGACTTTC. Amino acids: CASTLRVSSGANVLTF.

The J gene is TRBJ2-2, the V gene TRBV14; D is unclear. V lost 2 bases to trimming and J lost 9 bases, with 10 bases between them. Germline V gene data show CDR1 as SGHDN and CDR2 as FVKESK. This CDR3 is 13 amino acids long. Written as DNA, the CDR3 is TGTGCCAGCAGCCAATCCCTCGTCTGGGAGCTGTTTTTT. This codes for CASSQSLVWELFF.

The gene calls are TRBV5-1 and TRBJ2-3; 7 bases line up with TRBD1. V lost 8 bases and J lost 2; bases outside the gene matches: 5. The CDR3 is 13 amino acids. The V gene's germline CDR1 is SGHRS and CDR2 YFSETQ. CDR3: CASRQGPTDTQYF. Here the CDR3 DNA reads TGCGCCAGTAGACAGGGCCCCACAGATACGCAGTATTTT.

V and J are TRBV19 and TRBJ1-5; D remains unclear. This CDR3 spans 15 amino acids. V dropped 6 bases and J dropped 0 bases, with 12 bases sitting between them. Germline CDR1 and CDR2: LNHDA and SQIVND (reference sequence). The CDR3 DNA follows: TGTGCCAGTAGCCCCTCTTGGTCTAGCAATCAGCCCCAGCATTTT. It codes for CASSPSWSSNQPQHF.

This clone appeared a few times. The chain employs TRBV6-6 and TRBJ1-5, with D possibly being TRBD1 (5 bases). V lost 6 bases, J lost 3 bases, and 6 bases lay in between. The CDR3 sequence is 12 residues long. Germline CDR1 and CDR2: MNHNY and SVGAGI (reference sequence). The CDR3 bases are TGTGCCAGCAGAGGGACCAATCAGCCCCAGCATTTT. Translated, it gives CASRGTNQPQHF.

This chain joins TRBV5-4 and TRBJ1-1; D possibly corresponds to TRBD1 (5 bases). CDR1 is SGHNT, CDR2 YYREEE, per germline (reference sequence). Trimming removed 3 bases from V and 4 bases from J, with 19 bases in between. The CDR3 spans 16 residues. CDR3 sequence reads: CASSSKSGRSATEAFF. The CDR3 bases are TGTGCCAGCAGCTCCAAATCAGGGCGATCGGCCACTGAAGCTTTCTTT.

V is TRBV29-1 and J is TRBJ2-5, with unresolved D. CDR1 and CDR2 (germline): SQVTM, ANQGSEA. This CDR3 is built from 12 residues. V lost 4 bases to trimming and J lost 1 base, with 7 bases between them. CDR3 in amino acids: CSVGGLQETQYF. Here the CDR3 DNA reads TGCAGCGTTGGTGGCCTCCAAGAGACCCAGTACTTC.

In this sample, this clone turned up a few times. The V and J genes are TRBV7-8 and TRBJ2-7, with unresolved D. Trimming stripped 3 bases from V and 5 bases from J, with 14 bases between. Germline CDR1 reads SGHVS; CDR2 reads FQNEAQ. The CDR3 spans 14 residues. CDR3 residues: CASSLTPWGNEQYF. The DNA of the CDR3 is TGTGCCAGCAGCTTGACCCCTTGGGGAAACGAGCAGTACTTC.

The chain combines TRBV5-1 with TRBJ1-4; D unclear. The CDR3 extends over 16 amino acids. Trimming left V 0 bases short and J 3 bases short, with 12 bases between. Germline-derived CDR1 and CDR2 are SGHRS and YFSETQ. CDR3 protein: CASSLGVTGANEKLFF. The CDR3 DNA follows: TGCGCCAGCAGCTTGGGGGTAACTGGGGCTAATGAAAAACTGTTTTTT.

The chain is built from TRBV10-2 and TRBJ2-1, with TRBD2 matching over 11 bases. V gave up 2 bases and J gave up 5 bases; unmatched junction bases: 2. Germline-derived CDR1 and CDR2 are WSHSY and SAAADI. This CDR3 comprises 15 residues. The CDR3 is CASSEGLAGHNEQFF. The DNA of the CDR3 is TGCGCCAGCAGTGAGGGACTAGCGGGCCACAATGAGCAGTTCTTC.

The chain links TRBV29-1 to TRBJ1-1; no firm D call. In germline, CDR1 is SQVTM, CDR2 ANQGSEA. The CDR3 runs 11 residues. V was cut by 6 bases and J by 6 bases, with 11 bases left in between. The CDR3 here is CSVDEGAEAFF. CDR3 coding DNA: TGCAGCGTCGATGAGGGCGCTGAAGCTTTCTTT.

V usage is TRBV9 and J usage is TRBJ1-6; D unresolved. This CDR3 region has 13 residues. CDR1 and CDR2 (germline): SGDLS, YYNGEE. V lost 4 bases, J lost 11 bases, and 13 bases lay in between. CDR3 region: CASSLRENTPLHF. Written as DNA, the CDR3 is TGTGCCAGCAGCTTGAGGGAGAATACACCCCTCCACTTT. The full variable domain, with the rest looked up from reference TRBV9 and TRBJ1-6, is DSGVTQTPKHLITATGQRVTLRCSPRSGDLSVYWYQQSLDQGLQFLIQYYNGEERAKGNILERFSAQQFPDLHSELNLSSLELGDSALYFCASSLRENTPLHFGNGTRLTVT.